A selection of T cell receptor beta chains follows, all from one sample in a study of blood T cell repertoires in COVID-19. Clones were read by immunoSEQ multiplex PCR, and TCRdb kept only the in-frame ones, dropping some. The sample holds approximately 76,000 clones, around three quarters seen once. Sample: peripheral blood. The receptors shown here come from a woman between 65 and 79 years old with acute or convalescent COVID-19. The CDR3 runs from the conserved cysteine through the conserved F or W. A D gene is named only where the DNA matches it firmly. The listing skips clone size in some rows; elsewhere it reads once, few, many or a size class.

d_call	v_call	clone_size	j_call	cdr3_aa	cdr3_nt
-	TRBV9	-	TRBJ1-4	CASSGPGINNEKLFF	TGTGCCAGCAGCGGCCCAGGGATAAATAATGAAAAACTGTTTTTT
-	TRBV9	once	TRBJ2-7	CASSIQASGEQYF	TGTGCCAGCAGCATACAGGCCTCCGGCGAGCAGTACTTC
-	TRBV29-1	-	TRBJ2-2	CSVVRSNTGELFF	TGCAGCGTTGTGAGGAGTAACACCGGGGAGCTGTTTTTT
TRBD1	TRBV7-9	-	TRBJ1-1	CASTSKGQGAVGTEAFF	TGTGCCAGCACCTCCAAGGGCCAGGGGGCGGTAGGGACTGAAGCTTTCTTT
-	TRBV4-2	-	TRBJ1-2	CASSQEAVNYGYTF	TGTGCCAGCAGCCAAGAGGCGGTTAACTATGGCTACACCTTC
-	TRBV5-4	-	TRBJ1-3	CASSNGQSSGNTIYF	TGTGCCAGCAGCAACGGACAAAGCTCTGGAAACACCATATATTTT
-	TRBV5-1	-	TRBJ2-6	CASTISGGGANVLTF	TGCGCCAGCACCATCAGTGGTGGTGGGGCCAACGTCCTGACTTTC
TRBD1	TRBV19	-	TRBJ2-7	CASRHRGTGYEQYF	TGTGCCAGTAGACACAGGGGGACAGGTTACGAGCAGTACTTC
TRBD1	TRBV12-3/TRBV12-4	-	TRBJ1-2	CASIIGGVYGYTF	TGTGCCAGCATCATAGGGGGCGTCTATGGCTACACCTTC
-	TRBV6-2/TRBV6-3	-	TRBJ1-1	CASSQQGRDTEAFF	TGTGCCAGCAGTCAACAGGGACGGGACACTGAAGCTTTCTTT
TRBD1	TRBV6-5	-	TRBJ2-1	CASILGGPYNEQFF	TGTGCCAGCATTCTAGGGGGCCCCTACAATGAGCAGTTCTTC
-	TRBV5-5	-	TRBJ1-2	CASGPGQQTWRGYTF	TGTGCCAGCGGGCCTGGACAGCAAACCTGGCGAGGCTACACCTTC
TRBD2	TRBV2	few	TRBJ2-7	CASSERGLALRQYF	TGTGCCAGCAGTGAAAGGGGACTAGCACTCCGGCAGTACTTC
TRBD1	TRBV28	-	TRBJ2-6	CASSLPGQAGANVLTF	TGTGCCAGCAGTTTGCCTGGACAGGCTGGGGCCAACGTCCTGACTTTC
TRBD1	TRBV10-3	-	TRBJ1-6	CAIRTGQGVNSPLHF	TGTGCCATCAGGACGGGACAGGGGGTGAATTCACCCCTCCACTTT
-	TRBV7-9	-	TRBJ2-7	CASSLRDEQYF	TGTGCCAGCAGCCTCCGGGACGAGCAGTACTTC
TRBD2	TRBV29-1	-	TRBJ2-5	CSAATARGEETQYF	TGCAGCGCCGCAACGGCCCGGGGGGAAGAGACCCAGTACTTC
-	TRBV5-1	once	TRBJ1-1	CASSLVGGGEAFF	TGCGCCAGCAGCTTGGTGGGAGGGGGTGAAGCTTTCTTT